The sequence of this T cell receptor (beta chain) was determined in a study of T cells in Graves' hyperthyroidism and ophthalmopathy. The study based diagnoses on clinical symptoms, serum thyroxine and TRAb, thyroid ultrasound and orbital computed tomography. This CDR3 contains 14 residues. Trimming took 6 bases from V and 4 from J, leaving 12 bases between them. The source material, RNA transcripts, was used to amplify TCR beta CDR3 regions. Carried out on the TCR CDR3, a first-round RT-PCR used the HTBI primer set. Using its own MiXCR run on the multiplex PCR reads, TCRdb lists one record per CDR3 protein. The sample has around 580,000 distinct CDR3 sequences, just over 45% seen once.

The chain carries TRBV12-3 or TRBV12-4 and TRBJ2-2; D is possibly TRBD1 or TRBD2 (6 bases each). This TCR came from a woman aged 18-30 years with Graves' hyperthyroidism. Sequences were obtained from peripheral blood or thyroid tissue (not recorded which). The CDR3 nucleotides are TGTGCCAGCAGCAACCGGGGGCTCACCGGGGAGCTGTTTTTT. It is translated as CASSNRGLTGELFF.